The next 25 T cell receptor beta chains were all read from a single sample in a study of blood T cell repertoires in COVID-19. Sequenced by immunoSEQ multiplex PCR; TCRdb stores in-frame clones only, minus some. The data hold 110,000 to 150,000 clones, with about four fifths observed a single time. The sequencing input was peripheral blood. These TCRs come from a woman of 80 years or more with acute or convalescent COVID-19.

This chain links TRBV18 with TRBJ2-2; TRBD2 matches at 8 bases. The ends lost 7 bases at V and 0 bases at J; junction bases unmatched: 4. The CDR3 is 15 residues long. Per the germline V gene, CDR1 is KGHSH and CDR2 is LQKENI. CDR3 coding DNA: TGTGCCAGCTTTCGTAGCGGGGCGAACACCGGGGAGCTGTTTTTT. Protein: CASFRSGANTGELFF.

The chain is built from TRBV2 and TRBJ1-2, with 8 bases that match TRBD1. The CDR3 has 13 amino acids. The V gene end was trimmed by 8 bases and the J gene end by 6 bases; junction bases not matched to a gene: 8. CDR1 is SNHLY and CDR2 is FYNNEI in the germline V gene. The CDR3: CASDRGLTDGYTF. The CDR3 nucleotides are TGTGCCAGCGACAGGGGCTTAACGGATGGCTACACCTTC.

This clone appeared once. The chain carries TRBV10-3 and TRBJ2-7, with a weak D call TRBD1 (6 bases). Trimming removed 0 bases at V and 6 bases at J, with 15 bases between. The CDR3 has 15 residues. Germline V gene lookup returns CDR1 ENHRY and CDR2 SYGVKD. Here the CDR3 DNA reads TGTGCCATCAGTGAGTCGAGGCAGGGGACGGGCGAGCAGTACTTC. Translation: CAISESRQGTGEQYF.

The gene calls are TRBV18 and TRBJ2-1, with D maybe TRBD1 (6 bases). Germline V gives CDR1 KGHSH, CDR2 LQKENI. The germline V and J ends were trimmed by 5 bases and 6 bases, with 8 bases remaining between them. This CDR3 region has 12 residues. The DNA for the CDR3 is TGTGCCAGCTCAGCCAGGGGCAATGAGCAGTTCTTC. Amino acid sequence: CASSARGNEQFF.

A single count supports this clone. V is TRBV7-9 and J is TRBJ2-4; TRBD1 matches at 9 bases. The CDR3 runs 15 residues. V lost 3 bases to trimming and J lost 6 bases; unmatched junction nucleotides: 6. In germline, CDR1 is SEHNR, CDR2 FQNEAQ (reference sequence). The CDR3 bases are TGTGCCAGCAGCTTCCCGGGACAGGGAATAAACATTCAGTACTTC. Protein sequence: CASSFPGQGINIQYF.

This sequence joins TRBV7-2 and TRBJ1-2; D gene unclear. Trimming removed 2 bases from V and 0 bases from J, with 7 bases in between. The CDR3 is 14 residues long. Germline CDR1 reads SGHTA; CDR2 reads FQGNSA. In DNA form, the CDR3 reads TGTGCCAGCAGCTTACCTTCTACTAACTATGGCTACACCTTC. It translates to CASSLPSTNYGYTF. Full variable domain (remainder filled in from reference TRBV7-2 and TRBJ1-2): GAGVSQSPSNKVTEKGKDVELRCDPISGHTALYWYRQSLGQGLEFLIYFQGNSAPDKSGLPSDRFSAERTGGSVSTLTIQRTQQEDSAVYLCASSLPSTNYGYTFGSGTRLTVV.

The CDR3 DNA sequence: TGCAGTGCTAGCGACGCGGTAGGCTACACCTTC. As protein: CSASDAVGYTF. The J gene is TRBJ1-2, the V gene TRBV20-1, with D unclear. The CDR3 spans 11 residues. Per germline, CDR1 DFQATT and CDR2 SNEGSKA (reference sequence). The germline V and J ends were trimmed by 3 bases and 8 bases, with 10 bases remaining between them.

The chain is built from TRBV7-6 and TRBJ1-6; 8 bases align to TRBD1. The V gene's germline CDR1 is SGHVS and CDR2 FNYEAQ. The V and J ends lost 3 bases and 7 bases, in that order; junction bases with no gene match: 2. The length of the CDR3 is 14 residues. CDR3 sequence reads: CASSLAGGNSPLHF. CDR3 bases: TGTGCCAGCAGCTTGGCAGGGGGCAATTCACCCCTCCACTTT. Full variable domain (outside the CDR3, taken from reference TRBV7-6 and TRBJ1-6): GAGVSQSPRYKVTKRGQDVALRCDPISGHVSLYWYRQALGQGPEFLTYFNYEAQQDKSGLPNDRFSAERPEGSISTLTIQRTEQRDSAMYRCASSLAGGNSPLHFGNGTRLTVT.

This rearrangement joins TRBV7-9 to TRBJ2-1; 12 nucleotides match TRBD2. J gave up 2 bases and V 5 bases, and 4 bases lay outside the gene matches. Germline CDR1 SEHNR, CDR2 FQNEAQ (reference sequence). This CDR3 contains 16 residues. CDR3: CASSTPSGGAYNEQFF. The CDR3 DNA follows: TGTGCCAGCAGCACTCCTAGCGGGGGGGCCTACAATGAGCAGTTCTTC.

The rearrangement links TRBV19 to TRBJ2-1; 11 bases are a match to TRBD2. Germline values: CDR1 LNHDA, CDR2 SQIVND (reference sequence). This CDR3 has 15 residues. V dropped 5 bases and J dropped 4; count of bases not matched to a gene: 4. In DNA form, the CDR3 reads TGTGCCAGTAGTGAGGGACTAGCGGATTACAATGAGCAGTTCTTC. Amino acids: CASSEGLADYNEQFF.

This clone has a handful of counts. The CDR3 is CASSVRQGAAYGYTF. In nucleotides, the CDR3 is TGTGCCAGTAGTGTACGACAGGGAGCGGCGTATGGCTACACCTTC. The rearrangement uses TRBV19 and TRBJ1-2; 7 bases align to TRBD1. The CDR3 consists of 15 residues. Germline V gene data show CDR1 as LNHDA and CDR2 as SQIVND (reference sequence). V lost 5 bases and J lost 5; bases outside the gene matches: 11.

The chain is built from TRBV10-2 and TRBJ1-3; weak D call: TRBD1 (6 bases). Germline-derived CDR1 and CDR2 are WSHSY and SAAADI. The CDR3 is 16 amino acids. V lost 3 bases to trimming and J lost 0 bases, with 12 bases between them. The CDR3 region has the DNA TGCGCCAGCAGTGACGGGGGGCCCGGCTCTGGAAACACCATATATTTT. Translated: CASSDGGPGSGNTIYF.

The chain has TRBV11-3 and TRBJ2-2; TRBD2 might be the D (7 bases). Looked up from germline, CDR1 is SGHNT and CDR2 is YENEEA. The germline V and J ends were trimmed by 3 bases and 3 bases, with 11 bases remaining between them. The CDR3 has 15 amino acids. The CDR3 nucleotides read TGTGCCAGCAGCTTCGGGGGGCTCGACACCGGGGAGCTGTTTTTT. This codes for CASSFGGLDTGELFF.

The DNA of the CDR3 is TGTGCCAGCAGCTCTGGGACAGGGGATGCCAGGGGCATTCAGTACTTC. As protein: CASSSGTGDARGIQYF. V is TRBV7-6 and J is TRBJ2-4, with TRBD1 matching over 10 bases. The CDR3 spans 16 residues. Losses at the gene ends were 4 bases for V and 9 bases for J; bases not matched to a gene: 12. Germline V gene data show CDR1 as SGHVS and CDR2 as FNYEAQ. Complete variable domain (other parts from reference TRBV7-6 and TRBJ2-4): GAGVSQSPRYKVTKRGQDVALRCDPISGHVSLYWYRQALGQGPEFLTYFNYEAQQDKSGLPNDRFSAERPEGSISTLTIQRTEQRDSAMYRCASSSGTGDARGIQYFGAGTRLSVL.

The J gene is TRBJ2-4, the V gene TRBV3-1 (or the pseudogene TRBV3-2); 8 bases fit TRBD1. V lost 4 bases to trimming and J lost 5 bases; unmatched junction nucleotides: 4. The CDR3 is made up of 14 amino acids. In germline, CDR1 is LGHDT, CDR2 YNNKEL (reference sequence). CDR3 sequence (DNA): TGTGCCAGCAGCCGGACAGGGAGCCAAAACATTCAGTACTTC. Translation: CASSRTGSQNIQYF.

V usage is TRBV12-2 and J usage is TRBJ1-2; TRBD1, the D gene given by the table, was not confirmed from the DNA. TRBV12-2 is a recognized pseudogene. CDR3 length equals 14 residues. The CDR3, as DNA: TGTGCAAGTCGCCCTACAGGGGGCGCAAATGGCTACACCTTC. Its translation: CASRPTGGANGYTF.

The gene calls are TRBV2 and TRBJ1-1; 7 bases match TRBD1. The V gene end was trimmed by 3 bases and the J gene end by 4 bases; junction bases not matched to a gene: 8. This CDR3 has 15 residues. Germline-derived CDR1 and CDR2 are SNHLY and FYNNEI. The CDR3 is CASSEGPGTATEAFF. CDR3 sequence (DNA): TGTGCCAGCAGTGAGGGCCCCGGGACAGCCACTGAAGCTTTCTTT.

The V gene is TRBV5-1, the J gene TRBJ2-3, with a tentative D call TRBD2 (5 bases). Germline V lookup: CDR1 SGHRS, CDR2 YFSETQ. V gave up 0 bases and J gave up 5 bases, with 10 bases separating them. This CDR3 is 14 amino acids long. Written as DNA, the CDR3 is TGCGCCAGCAGCTTGGCCGGAGGTAGAGATACGCAGTATTTT. This encodes CASSLAGGRDTQYF.

CDR3 nucleotides: TGTGCCAGCAGCTTGGTCAGGGTATCAACTAATGAAAAACTGTTTTTT. Its translation: CASSLVRVSTNEKLFF. The chain is built from TRBV5-6 and TRBJ1-4, with D perhaps matching TRBD1 (5 bases). This CDR3 is built from 16 residues. V lost 0 bases and J lost 0, with 9 bases in between. Germline CDR1 reads SGHDT; CDR2 reads YYEEEE. Full variable domain (remainder filled in from reference TRBV5-6 and TRBJ1-4): DAGVTQSPTHLIKTRGQQVTLRCSPKSGHDTVSWYQQALGQGPQFIFQYYEEEERQRGNFPDRFSGHQFPNYSSELNVNALLLGDSALYLCASSLVRVSTNEKLFFGSGTQLSVL.

The CDR3 region has the DNA TGTGCCAGCAGGGCCCGGGACAGCTATAGCAATCAGCCCCAGCATTTT. It codes for CASRARDSYSNQPQHF. The chain is built from TRBV2 and TRBJ1-5; 7 bases line up with TRBD1. The germline V gene encodes CDR1 SNHLY and CDR2 FYNNEI. V was clipped by 6 bases and J by 0 bases; unmatched bases: 8. This CDR3 contains 16 residues. Full variable domain (missing parts from reference TRBV2 and TRBJ1-5): EPEVTQTPSHQVTQMGQEVILRCVPISNHLYFYWYRQILGQKVEFLVSFYNNEISEKSEIFDDQFSVERPDGSNFTLKIRSTKLEDSAMYFCASRARDSYSNQPQHFGDGTRLSIL.

This clone was seen a few times. The V and J genes are TRBV4-1 and TRBJ1-4; D is uncertain. The CDR3 covers 15 residues. In germline, CDR1 is MGHRA, CDR2 YSYEKL. The ends were cut back, 0 bases at V and 0 bases at J, with 5 bases in the middle. The CDR3 spells CASSQEAATNEKLFF. CDR3 in DNA: TGCGCCAGCAGCCAAGAGGCTGCAACTAATGAAAAACTGTTTTTT.

The CDR3 nucleotides are TGTGCCAGCGGTAGGGGGTGGACTAATGAAAAACTGTTTTTT. Translating it yields CASGRGWTNEKLFF. V is TRBV5-8 and J is TRBJ1-4; a weak D match, TRBD1 (6 bases). Deletions cut 7 bases from V and 2 bases from J, with 12 bases between. The germline CDR1 and CDR2 sequences are SGHTS and YDEGEE. There are 14 residues in the CDR3.

This rearrangement joins TRBV25-1 to TRBJ1-4, with D tentatively TRBD1 (6 bases). This CDR3 region has 13 residues. Trimming took off 0 bases at V and 8 bases at J, with 7 bases between the two ends. Germline V lookup: CDR1 MGHDK, CDR2 SYGVNS. CDR3 sequence reads: CASSEYRGEKLFF. The DNA for the CDR3 is TGTGCCAGCAGTGAATATAGGGGGGAAAAACTGTTTTTT.

CDR3 in DNA: TGTGCAAGTCGCCTTGACAGAAGAGTTTCCTATGGCTACACCTTC. This encodes CASRLDRRVSYGYTF. The chain combines TRBV12-2 with TRBJ1-2; the table's D call TRBD1 went unverified against the DNA. TRBV12-2 has pseudogene status. The CDR3 is 15 amino acids.

The chain employs TRBV29-1 and TRBJ2-1; a weak D match, TRBD2 (6 bases). Germline V lookup: CDR1 SQVTM, CDR2 ANQGSEA. V lost 7 bases, J lost 0 bases, and 16 bases lay in between. This CDR3 is 15 amino acids long. The CDR3 DNA sequence: TGCAGCGCCGACGGCGGGGCCAGCTCCTACAATGAGCAGTTCTTC. Translated: CSADGGASSYNEQFF.